This T cell receptor beta chain was recovered during a study of blood T cells in healthy people across ages. Next came a second PCR, run for roughly 7 to 12 cycles, which used a sample-barcoded 5' primer along with a J-beta primer mix. TCRdb fed the 5' RACE reads into MiXCR, producing one record per CDR3 protein. The data hold some 1,000,000 distinct CDR3 sequences, with 25% observed a single time. Study-wide findings and caveats: As age increased, TCR beta diversity per million T cells fell in a roughly linear fashion.

Trimming took 0 bases from V and 5 from J, leaving 8 bases between them. The CDR3 is 13 residues long. Per the germline V gene, CDR1 is SGHRS and CDR2 is YFSETQ. This clonotype has at least ten counts. The antigen remains unidentified. This sample was shared with a second study, whose subject was T cells of mothers and their children. In that study: The yield was over 8 million TCR beta CDR3 reads from each mother and approximately 3 million from each child.

This clonotype was obtained from a girl aged 2-10 years in good health. The chain recombines TRBV5-1 with TRBJ2-5; D remains ambiguous. What was sequenced was blood. Written as DNA, the CDR3 is TGCGCCAGCAGCTTGGACTTGGGGGAGACCCAGTACTTC. Its protein is CASSLDLGETQYF.